This entry features one T cell receptor (beta chain) sequence. Its cognate antigen is unknown. The sample is drawn from a study of cytomegalovirus exposure and HLA in healthy donors. Looking at the study overall: A previous analysis identified fewer than 130 million unique TCR beta sequences derived from 180 million or so T cells. The study placed around 80% of its approximately 360 genotyped donors in the Caucasian-associated ancestry cluster.

The CDR3 has 14 residues. Germline V CDR1 and CDR2: MNHNS, SASEGT. The J segment lost 0 bases and the V segment lost 8 bases, leaving 4 bases of the junction unmatched. PCR primers comprised 60 Vbeta and 13 Jbeta primers. In the authors' methods: It was a later analysis that counted tens of millions of unique TCR beta chains, of which some 12 million were shared. Some clones are missing from TCRdb's copy, which holds only in-frame ones; the method was immunoSEQ multiplex PCR. D and trimming were read from the DNA, whereas the V and J calls and clone size are those reported in that table. The data show about 110,000 clones, with about four fifths seen just once and more than 2% held by the top ten. Overall study findings and caveats: Some TCR beta chains (roughly 160 of them) were listed as cytomegalovirus-associated.

The sample comprised PBMCs. The receptor's source is a woman aged 25 to 39 in good health and CMV-seronegative. The gene calls are TRBV6-1 and TRBJ1-1; 9 positions agree with TRBD1. CDR3 nucleotide sequence: TGTGCCAGCTATAGGACAGGGGTGAACACTGAAGCTTTCTTT. Amino acid sequence: CASYRTGVNTEAFF.